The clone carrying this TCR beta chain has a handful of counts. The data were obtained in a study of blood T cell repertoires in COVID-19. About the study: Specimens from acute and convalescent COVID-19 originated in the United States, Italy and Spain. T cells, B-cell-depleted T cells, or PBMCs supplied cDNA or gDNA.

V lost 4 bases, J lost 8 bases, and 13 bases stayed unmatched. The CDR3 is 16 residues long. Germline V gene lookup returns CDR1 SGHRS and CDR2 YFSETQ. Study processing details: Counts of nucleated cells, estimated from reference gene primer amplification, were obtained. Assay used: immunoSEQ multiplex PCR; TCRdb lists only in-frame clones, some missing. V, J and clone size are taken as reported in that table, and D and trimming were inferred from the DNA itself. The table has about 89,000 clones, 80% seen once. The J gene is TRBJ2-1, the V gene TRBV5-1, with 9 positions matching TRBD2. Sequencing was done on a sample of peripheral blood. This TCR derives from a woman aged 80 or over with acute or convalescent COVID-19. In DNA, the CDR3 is TGCGCCAGCAGCCGGGGAGTTAGCGGGAGTGGCGATGAGCAGTTCTTC. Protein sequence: CASSRGVSGSGDEQFF.